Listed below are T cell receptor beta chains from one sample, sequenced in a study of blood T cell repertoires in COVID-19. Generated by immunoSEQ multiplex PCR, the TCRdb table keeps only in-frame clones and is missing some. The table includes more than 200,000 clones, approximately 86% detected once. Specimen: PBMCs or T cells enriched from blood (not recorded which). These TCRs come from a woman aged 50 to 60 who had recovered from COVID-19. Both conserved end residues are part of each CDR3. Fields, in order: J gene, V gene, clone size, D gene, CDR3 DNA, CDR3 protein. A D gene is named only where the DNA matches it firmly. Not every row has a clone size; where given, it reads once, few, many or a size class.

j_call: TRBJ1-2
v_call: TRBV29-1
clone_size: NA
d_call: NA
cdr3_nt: TGCAGCGTGGAGGTGAACTATGGCTACACCTTC
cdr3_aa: CSVEVNYGYTF

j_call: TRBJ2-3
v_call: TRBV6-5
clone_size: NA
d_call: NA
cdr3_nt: TGTGCCAGCAGCGAGGTGGCCTATACGCAGTATTTT
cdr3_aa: CASSEVAYTQYF

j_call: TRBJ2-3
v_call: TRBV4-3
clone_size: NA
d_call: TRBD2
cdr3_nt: TGCGCCAGCAGCCAAGGCGCACTGGTTGTAGCGGGAGGGCCAACTCTTTCGGATACGCAGTATTTT
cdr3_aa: CASSQGALVVAGGPTLSDTQYF

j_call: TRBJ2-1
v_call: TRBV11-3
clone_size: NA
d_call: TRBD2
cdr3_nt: TGTGCCAGCAGCTTTAGCGGGGCCCCCAACAATGAGCAGTTCTTC
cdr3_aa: CASSFSGAPNNEQFF

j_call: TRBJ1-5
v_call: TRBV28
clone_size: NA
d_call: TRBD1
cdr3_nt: TGTGCCAGCAGGCCGGGACAGGGGCTTTCGTATAGCAATCAGCCCCAGCATTTT
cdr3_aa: CASRPGQGLSYSNQPQHF

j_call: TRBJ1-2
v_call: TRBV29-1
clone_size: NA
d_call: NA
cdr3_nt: TGCAGCGCCGGAACAGGGTCCCCAAACTATGGCTACACCTTC
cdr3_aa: CSAGTGSPNYGYTF

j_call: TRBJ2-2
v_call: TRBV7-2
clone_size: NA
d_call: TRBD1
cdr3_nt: TGTGCCAGCAGCCCCTCACAGGGGGCCTACACCGGGGAGCTGTTTTTT
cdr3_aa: CASSPSQGAYTGELFF

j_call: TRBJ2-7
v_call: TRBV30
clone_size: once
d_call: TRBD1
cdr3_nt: TGTGCCTGGATGACCGGGACAGGGGGTCACGAGCAGTACTTC
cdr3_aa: CAWMTGTGGHEQYF

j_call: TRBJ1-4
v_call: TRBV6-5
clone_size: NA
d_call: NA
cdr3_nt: TGTGCCAGCAGTTTCGTCCGTCTTTATGAAAAACTGTTTTTT
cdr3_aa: CASSFVRLYEKLFF

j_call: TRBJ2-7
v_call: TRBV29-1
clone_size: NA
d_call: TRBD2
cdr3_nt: TGCAGCGTCGAGCGGGAGGGGGGTGGCGAGCAGTACTTC
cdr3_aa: CSVEREGGGEQYF

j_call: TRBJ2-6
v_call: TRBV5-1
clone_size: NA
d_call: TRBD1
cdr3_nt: TGCGCCAGCAGCTTGGGGACAGGGCGTGGGGCCAACGTCCTGACTTTC
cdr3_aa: CASSLGTGRGANVLTF

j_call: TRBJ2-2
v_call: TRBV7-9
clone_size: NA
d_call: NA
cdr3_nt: TGTGCCAGCAGGGCCCCTAGTAGCGGGGAGCTGTTTTTT
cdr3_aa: CASRAPSSGELFF

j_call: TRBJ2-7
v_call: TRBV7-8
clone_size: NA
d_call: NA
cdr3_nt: TGTGCCAGCAGCTTTACCGTGGGACAAAAATATTCCTTAACCTCCTACGAGCAGTACTTC
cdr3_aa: CASSFTVGQKYSLTSYEQYF

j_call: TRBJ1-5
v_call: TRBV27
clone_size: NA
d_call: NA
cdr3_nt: TGTGCCAGCAGTCCCAGGGTGGGCTATCAGCCCCAGCATTTT
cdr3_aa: CASSPRVGYQPQHF

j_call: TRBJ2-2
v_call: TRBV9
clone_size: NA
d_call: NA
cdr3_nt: TGTGCCAGCAGCGCCCGACAGATCGTGGCCGGGGAGCTGTTTTTT
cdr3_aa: CASSARQIVAGELFF

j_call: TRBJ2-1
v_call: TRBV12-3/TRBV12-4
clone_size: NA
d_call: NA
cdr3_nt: TGTGCCAGCAGCCAAAACAGGTACAATGAGCAGTTCTTC
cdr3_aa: CASSQNRYNEQFF

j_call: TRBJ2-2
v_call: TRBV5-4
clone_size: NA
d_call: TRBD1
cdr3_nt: TGTGCCAGCAGCTTGGGGACAGGGGGCGCAGCCGGGGAGCTGTTTTTT
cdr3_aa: CASSLGTGGAAGELFF

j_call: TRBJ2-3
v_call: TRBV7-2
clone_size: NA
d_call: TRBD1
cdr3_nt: TGTGCCAGCAGTCGCACAGGGGGGGATACGCAGTATTTT
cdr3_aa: CASSRTGGDTQYF

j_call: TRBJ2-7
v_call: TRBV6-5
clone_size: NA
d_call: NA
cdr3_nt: TGTGCCATCCGTCGCCTGGAGGGGCGGAACGAGCAGTACTTC
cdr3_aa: CAIRRLEGRNEQYF

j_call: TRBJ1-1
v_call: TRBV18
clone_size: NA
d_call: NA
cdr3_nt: TGTGCCAGCTCGGGACAAGGGAACACTGAAGCTTTCTTT
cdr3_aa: CASSGQGNTEAFF

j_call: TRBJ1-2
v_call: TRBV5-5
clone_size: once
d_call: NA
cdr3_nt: TGTGCCAGCAGCTTCTCGGCTAACTATGGCTACACCTTC
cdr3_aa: CASSFSANYGYTF

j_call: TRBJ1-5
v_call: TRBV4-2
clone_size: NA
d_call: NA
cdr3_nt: TGTGCCAGCAGCCGCTTAGATCCCCGGGGTGGCAATCAGCCCCAGCATTTT
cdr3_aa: CASSRLDPRGGNQPQHF

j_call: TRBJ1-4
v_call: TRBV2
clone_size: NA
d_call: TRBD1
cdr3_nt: TGTGCCAGCAGTCGGGACAGTCGACGTGAAAAACTGTTTTTT
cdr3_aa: CASSRDSRREKLFF

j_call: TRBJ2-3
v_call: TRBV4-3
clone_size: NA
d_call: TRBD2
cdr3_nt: TGCGCCAGCAGCCAAGATGGGGCGGGAGGGGCCGAGGATACGCAGTATTTT
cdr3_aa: CASSQDGAGGAEDTQYF

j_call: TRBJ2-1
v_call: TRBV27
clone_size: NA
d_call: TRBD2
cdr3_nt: TGTGCCAGCAGTTGGCTAGCGGGAGCGACGGGCAATGAGCAGTTCTTC
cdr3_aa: CASSWLAGATGNEQFF

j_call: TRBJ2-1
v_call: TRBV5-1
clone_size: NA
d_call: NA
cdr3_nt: TGCGCCAGCTCGGTCGGGACACAGTCCCCCTACAATGAGCAGTTCTTC
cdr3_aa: CASSVGTQSPYNEQFF

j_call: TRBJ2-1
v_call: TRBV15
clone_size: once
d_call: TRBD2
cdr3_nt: TGTGCCACCAGCAGAGTAGTTAGCGGGAGTTTGTTTAGGAATGAGCAGTTCTTC
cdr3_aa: CATSRVVSGSLFRNEQFF

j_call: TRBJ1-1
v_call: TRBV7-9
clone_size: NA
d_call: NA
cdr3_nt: TGTGCCAGCAGCTTACAGGGGTGGGAAGCTTTCTTT
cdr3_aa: CASSLQGWEAFF

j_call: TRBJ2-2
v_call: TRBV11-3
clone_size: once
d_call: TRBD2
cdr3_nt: TGTGCCAGCAGCCCGGGACTAGCGGGAACGGGGGAGCTGTTTTTT
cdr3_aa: CASSPGLAGTGELFF

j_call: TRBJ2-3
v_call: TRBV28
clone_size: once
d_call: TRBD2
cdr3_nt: TGTGCCACCCGTAGCGGGACACCCCCCCCAGATACGCAGTATTTT
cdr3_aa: CATRSGTPPPDTQYF

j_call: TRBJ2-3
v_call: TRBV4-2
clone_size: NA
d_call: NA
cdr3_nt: TGTGCCAGCAGCCAAGCTCCAGGGGCTAGCACAGATACGCAGTATTTT
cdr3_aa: CASSQAPGASTDTQYF

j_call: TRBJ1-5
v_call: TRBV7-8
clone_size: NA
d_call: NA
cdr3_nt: TGTGCCAGCAGCTTTATGGGGCCCAATCAGCCCCAGCATTTT
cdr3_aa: CASSFMGPNQPQHF

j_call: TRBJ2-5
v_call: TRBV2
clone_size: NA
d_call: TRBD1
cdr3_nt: TGTGCCAGCAGTGAGGACAGGGGACAAGAGACCCAGTACTTC
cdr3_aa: CASSEDRGQETQYF

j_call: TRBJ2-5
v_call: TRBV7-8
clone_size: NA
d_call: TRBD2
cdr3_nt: TGTGCCAGCAGCTACCGGGACTACCAGGAGACCCAGTACTTC
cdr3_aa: CASSYRDYQETQYF

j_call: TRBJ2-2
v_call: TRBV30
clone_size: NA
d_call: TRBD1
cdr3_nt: TGTGCCTGGAGTGTCCCGGGGACAGACCACGGGGAGCTGTTTTTT
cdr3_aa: CAWSVPGTDHGELFF

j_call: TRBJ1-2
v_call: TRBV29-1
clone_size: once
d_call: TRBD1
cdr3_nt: TGCAGCGACAGGGGAAATGGCTACACCTTC
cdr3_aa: CSDRGNGYTF

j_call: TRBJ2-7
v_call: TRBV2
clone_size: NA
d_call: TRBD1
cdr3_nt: TGTGCCAGCAGTGAGGGTCTACTCCGGGACAGGCCTAGAGAGCAGTACTTC
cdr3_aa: CASSEGLLRDRPREQYF

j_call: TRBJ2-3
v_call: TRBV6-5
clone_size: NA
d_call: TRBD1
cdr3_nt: TGTGCCAGCAGTAGAGGACAGGGCACAGATACGCAGTATTTT
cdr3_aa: CASSRGQGTDTQYF

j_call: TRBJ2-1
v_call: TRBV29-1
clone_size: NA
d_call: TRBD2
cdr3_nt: TGCAGCGCCGCGGGAGGGAGGGCCAACTACAATGAGCAGTTCTTC
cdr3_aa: CSAAGGRANYNEQFF

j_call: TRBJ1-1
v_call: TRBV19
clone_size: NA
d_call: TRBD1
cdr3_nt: TGTGCCAGTAGGACAGGGGGGTCTGAAGCTTTCTTT
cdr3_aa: CASRTGGSEAFF

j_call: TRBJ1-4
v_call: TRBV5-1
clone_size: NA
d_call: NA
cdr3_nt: TGCGCCAGCAGCCCGCGACAGATAGGCGAAAAACTGTTTTTT
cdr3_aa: CASSPRQIGEKLFF

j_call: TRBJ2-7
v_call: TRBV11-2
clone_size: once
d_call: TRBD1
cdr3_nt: TGTGCCAGCAGCGAACCCGGGACAGGGGGCTCCGAGCAGTACTTC
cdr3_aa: CASSEPGTGGSEQYF

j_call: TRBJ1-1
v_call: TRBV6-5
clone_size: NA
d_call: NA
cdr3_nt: TGTGCCAGCAGTTATAGTTACACAGGAACTGAAGCTTTCTTT
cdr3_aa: CASSYSYTGTEAFF

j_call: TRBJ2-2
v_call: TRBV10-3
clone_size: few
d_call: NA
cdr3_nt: TGTGCCATCATGCGTGGGGGGGCGCCCGGGGAGCTGTTTTTT
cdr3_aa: CAIMRGGAPGELFF

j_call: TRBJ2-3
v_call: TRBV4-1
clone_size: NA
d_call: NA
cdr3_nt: TGCGCCAGCAGCACTAGACTAGAGGCAGATACGCAGTATTTT
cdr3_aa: CASSTRLEADTQYF

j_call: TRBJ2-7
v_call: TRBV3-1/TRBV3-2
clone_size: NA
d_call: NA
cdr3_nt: TGTGCCAGTCGACGGGGGAGCTCCTACGAGCAGTACTTC
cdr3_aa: CASRRGSSYEQYF

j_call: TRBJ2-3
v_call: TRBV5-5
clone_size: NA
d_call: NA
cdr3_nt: TGTGCCAGCAGCTTGTGGGGGCTGAGCACAGATACGCAGTATTTT
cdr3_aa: CASSLWGLSTDTQYF

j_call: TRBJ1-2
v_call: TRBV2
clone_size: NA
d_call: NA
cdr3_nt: TGTGCCAGCAGGGGGGAGGTGAGCTATGGCTACACCTTC
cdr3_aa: CASRGEVSYGYTF

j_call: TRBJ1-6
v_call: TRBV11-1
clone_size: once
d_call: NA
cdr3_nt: TGTGCCAGCAGCTCGACAAGTGCTTACTATAATTCACCCCTCCACTTT
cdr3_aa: CASSSTSAYYNSPLHF

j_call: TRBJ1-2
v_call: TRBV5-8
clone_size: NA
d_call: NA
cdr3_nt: TGTGCCAGCAGCTTAACAGACCATGGCTACACCTTC
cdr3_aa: CASSLTDHGYTF

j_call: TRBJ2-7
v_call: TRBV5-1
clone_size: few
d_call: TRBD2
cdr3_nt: TGCGCCAGCAGCTTCGGGGCGGGAGGCTCCTACGAGCAGTACTTC
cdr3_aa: CASSFGAGGSYEQYF

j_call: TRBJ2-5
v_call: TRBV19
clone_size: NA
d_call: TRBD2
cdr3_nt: TGTGCCAGTAGTATGTGGGCTAGCGGGAAAGAGACCCAGTACTTC
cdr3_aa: CASSMWASGKETQYF

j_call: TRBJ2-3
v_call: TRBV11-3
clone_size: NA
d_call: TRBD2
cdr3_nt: TGTGCCAGCAGCTTAGGACTAGCGGGTCGCACAGATACGCAGTATTTT
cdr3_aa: CASSLGLAGRTDTQYF

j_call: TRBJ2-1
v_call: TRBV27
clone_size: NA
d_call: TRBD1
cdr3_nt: TGTGCCAGCAGTTTAGCTTGGACAGGGGGCTATGAGCAGTTCTTC
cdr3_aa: CASSLAWTGGYEQFF

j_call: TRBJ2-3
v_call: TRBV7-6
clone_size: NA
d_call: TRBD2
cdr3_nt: TGTGCCAGCAGCCCGCGGACTAGCGGGAGTGATACGCAGTATTTT
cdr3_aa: CASSPRTSGSDTQYF

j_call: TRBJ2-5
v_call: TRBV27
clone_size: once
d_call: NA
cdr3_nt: TGTGCCAGCAGTCTGACATTCCAAGAGACCCAGTACTTC
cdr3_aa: CASSLTFQETQYF

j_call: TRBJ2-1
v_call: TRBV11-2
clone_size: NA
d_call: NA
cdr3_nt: TGTGCCAGCAGCTTTCTTAGTCTCTATGAGCAGTTCTTC
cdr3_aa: CASSFLSLYEQFF